This T cell receptor (beta chain) is from a study of shared clonotypes between healthy human individuals. This CDR3 is built from 18 residues. Germline lookup yields CDR1 MNHEY and CDR2 SMNVEV (reference sequence). The V end was cut by 8 bases, the J end by 3 bases, with 29 bases between. This table comes from immunoSEQ multiplex PCR, and its TCRdb copy is limited to in-frame clones, with some not included. The table includes 300,000 to 350,000 clones, less than 85% detected once. This sequence was found in a man younger than 40 in good health. V gene TRBV27 combines with J gene TRBJ2-7; D may match TRBD1 or TRBD2 (5 bases each). Specimen: memory CD4+ T cells sorted from blood. Subset described: CD45RA-negative fraction. The CDR3 region is CASGRRRGWDLPGYEQYF. Here the CDR3 DNA reads TGTGCCAGCGGTCGGCGGCGTGGTTGGGACCTCCCCGGCTACGAGCAGTACTTC.